One and the same sample provided the 26 T cell receptor beta chains below, sequenced in a study of T-cell memory formation after mild COVID-19. MiXCR was run by TCRdb on the 5' RACE reads, yielding one entry per CDR3 protein. The sample contains 150,000 or so distinct CDR3 sequences, about 14% of which appear only once. What was sequenced was PBMCs or a T cell subset sorted from them (not recorded which). The receptors stem from an adult woman who had mild COVID-19 (a few samples of this study predate the infection). Cell type and time point are not known.

This clonotype has just a few counts. The V gene is TRBV12-3 or TRBV12-4, the J gene TRBJ1-5; D might be TRBD1 (6 bases). This CDR3 has 13 amino acids. Trimming pared 2 bases from V and 8 bases from J, leaving 10 bases between. The CDR3 DNA is TGTGCCAGCAGTTTATCGGGGGCTGAGCCCCAGCATTTT. Translation gives CASSLSGAEPQHF.

This clonotype was found a few times. The J gene is TRBJ2-7, the V gene TRBV5-1; D could derive from TRBD1 or TRBD2 (5 bases each). Trimming took 4 bases from V and 5 from J, leaving 13 bases between them. There are 13 residues in the CDR3. Germline-derived CDR1 and CDR2 are SGHRS and YFSETQ. CDR3 DNA: TGCGCCAGCAGCCTAAACCGAGGGGACGAGCAGTACTTC. Its translation is CASSLNRGDEQYF.

The chain recombines TRBV9 with TRBJ2-7, with D possibly TRBD1 on 6 matching bases. CDR1 SGDLS and CDR2 YYNGEE come from the germline V gene. This CDR3 spans 14 amino acids. V was cut by 0 bases and J by 3 bases, with 10 bases left in between. In DNA form, the CDR3 reads TGTGCCAGCAGCGTAGAACAGGGAAGCTACGAGCAGTACTTC. Amino acid sequence: CASSVEQGSYEQYF.

This clonotype was picked up a small number of times. The V gene is TRBV5-6, the J gene TRBJ2-5, with D hard to call. Germline CDR1 SGHDT, CDR2 YYEEEE. V lost 0 bases and J 5 bases, leaving 8 bases between the germline ends. This CDR3 has 13 residues. The CDR3 spells CASSLVRAETQYF. The CDR3 DNA reads TGTGCCAGCAGCTTGGTCCGAGCGGAGACCCAGTACTTC.

This sequence joins TRBV13 and TRBJ2-4, with a weak D call TRBD2 (5 bases). Germline lookup yields CDR1 PRHDT and CDR2 FYEKMQ (reference sequence). Trimming took off 3 bases at V and 6 bases at J, with 9 bases between the two ends. CDR3 length equals 13 residues. CDR3 DNA: TGTGCCAGCAGCTTCACTAGAGTAAACATTCAGTACTTC. Its translation is CASSFTRVNIQYF.

In its sample, this clonotype was seen once. The V and J genes are TRBV6-5 and TRBJ2-7; perhaps TRBD1 as D (6 bases). The V end was cut by 3 bases, the J end by 6 bases, with 15 bases between. This CDR3 spans 14 amino acids. Germline assignment: CDR1 MNHEY and CDR2 SVGAGI. Here the CDR3 DNA reads TGTGCCAGCAGTTATCACCAAAACAGGGTCGAGCAGTACTTC. This sequence encodes CASSYHQNRVEQYF.

This clonotype was detected only a few times. The chain has TRBV10-2 and TRBJ2-3; TRBD2 might be the D (5 bases). This CDR3 has 14 amino acids. CDR1 and CDR2 (germline): WSHSY, SAAADI. Deletions cut 3 bases from V and 5 bases from J, with 12 bases between. The DNA for the CDR3 is TGCGCCAGCAGTGACGGGGATGGATTAGATACGCAGTATTTT. It codes for CASSDGDGLDTQYF.

CDR3 region: CASSAGGVTGELFF. In DNA, the CDR3 is TGTGCCAGCAGCGCCGGTGGGGTAACCGGGGAGCTGTTTTTT. The chain employs TRBV9 and TRBJ2-2, with D hard to call. CDR1 is SGDLS and CDR2 is YYNGEE in the germline V gene. The V end lost 3 bases, the J end lost 5 bases, and 11 bases lay between the germline ends. CDR3 size: 14 residues.

This clonotype was counted only a few times. The V and J genes are TRBV7-2 and TRBJ2-3, with 11 bases identical to TRBD1. The CDR3 spans 16 residues. Germline-derived CDR1 and CDR2 are SGHTA and FQGNSA. The junction had 7 bases not matched to a gene; V was cut back by 3 bases and J by 5 bases. CDR3 coding DNA: TGTGCCAGCAGCTTCGGGACAGGGGGTTTTTTAGATACGCAGTATTTT. It is translated as CASSFGTGGFLDTQYF.

This chain joins TRBV12-3 or TRBV12-4 and TRBJ1-1, with D unresolved. Trimming cost V 5 bases and J 2 bases, with 15 bases left between them. The CDR3 runs to 15 residues. CDR3 amino acids: CASSPKRSLNTEAFF. The CDR3, as DNA: TGTGCCAGCAGTCCCAAGAGGAGCTTAAACACTGAAGCTTTCTTT.

The chain joins TRBV18 to TRBJ2-5, with 8 bases aligning to TRBD1. The germline V gene has CDR1 KGHSH and CDR2 LQKENI. There are 14 residues in the CDR3. The J segment lost 4 bases and the V segment lost 2 bases, leaving 3 bases of the junction unmatched. CDR3 loop: CASSPSGQGETQYF. The CDR3 nucleotides read TGTGCCAGCTCACCATCCGGACAGGGAGAGACCCAGTACTTC.

This clonotype was observed at least ten times. This chain joins TRBV7-9 and TRBJ2-1, with D possibly matching TRBD2 (6 bases). This CDR3 region has 17 residues. Deletions cut 5 bases from V and 2 bases from J, with 19 bases between. Germline CDR1 is SEHNR and CDR2 is FQNEAQ (reference sequence). CDR3 DNA sequence: TGTGCCAGCAGCCCGACTCTAGCGAAAGGACCCTACAATGAGCAGTTCTTC. This sequence encodes CASSPTLAKGPYNEQFF. Drawing the rest from reference TRBV7-9 and TRBJ2-1, the complete variable domain is DTGVSQNPRHKITKRGQNVTFRCDPISEHNRLYWYRQTLGQGPEFLTYFQNEAQLEKSRLLSDRFSAERPKGSFSTLEIQRTEQGDSAMYLCASSPTLAKGPYNEQFFGPGTRLTVL.

This sequence joins TRBV2 and TRBJ2-3; possibly TRBD2 for D (5 bases). V was clipped by 5 bases and J by 4 bases, with 10 bases between them. Germline V lookup: CDR1 SNHLY, CDR2 FYNNEI. The CDR3 consists of 13 residues. CDR3 protein: CASSLKAADTQYF. CDR3 sequence (DNA): TGTGCCAGCAGTCTCAAAGCGGCAGATACGCAGTATTTT.

This clonotype was detected ten times or more. The V call is TRBV27, the J call TRBJ2-7; D uncertain. CDR1 is MNHEY, CDR2 SMNVEV, per germline (reference sequence). The CDR3 extends over 16 amino acids. V was shortened by 2 bases and J by 1 base, with 15 bases between the two germline ends. The CDR3 DNA reads TGTGCCAGCAGTTTAACGTGGACCTCCCGTTCCTACGAGCAGTACTTC. It is translated as CASSLTWTSRSYEQYF.

In regard to this clonotype: The junction departs from the called germline gene at one end, perhaps through a read error. The chain links TRBV7-7 to TRBJ2-3; the D gene is possibly TRBD2 (6 bases). The CDR3 consists of 16 residues. Germline CDR1 SSHAT, CDR2 FNYEAQ (reference sequence). CDR3 region: CASSSRVGGGTDTQYF. CDR3 nucleotides: TGTGCTAGCAGCTCCCGCGTCGGGGGTGGTACAGATACGCAGTATTTT.

The gene calls are TRBV29-1 and TRBJ1-1, with 7 positions matching TRBD1. The CDR3 has 14 amino acids. Trimming took 5 bases from V and 5 from J; bases not matched to a gene: 11. Germline V gene lookup returns CDR1 SQVTM and CDR2 ANQGSEA. CDR3 residues: CSVRDRSSGTEAFF. Written as DNA, the CDR3 is TGCAGCGTTCGGGACAGATCGTCCGGAACTGAAGCTTTCTTT. The variable domain in full, completed from reference TRBV29-1 and TRBJ1-1, reads SAVISQKPSRDICQRGTSLTIQCQVDSQVTMMFWYRQQPGQSLTLIATANQGSEATYESGFVIDKFPISRPNLTFSTLTVSNMSPEDSSIYLCSVRDRSSGTEAFFGQGTRLTVV.

This chain uses TRBV7-2 with TRBJ1-5; 7 bases align to TRBD1. The CDR3 length is 17 residues. CDR1 is SGHTA, CDR2 FQGNSA, per germline. Trimming removed 5 bases from V and 7 bases from J; junction bases left unmatched: 17. The chain's CDR3 is CASSPAGGTASGQPQHF. The DNA of the CDR3 is TGTGCCAGCAGCCCAGCAGGGGGGACAGCTTCGGGACAGCCCCAGCATTTT.

In its sample, this clonotype was seen many times. The chain combines TRBV5-1 with TRBJ1-1; no clear D. The CDR3 is 17 amino acids. The V end was cut by 4 bases, the J end by 5 bases, with 24 bases between. Germline V gene data show CDR1 as SGHRS and CDR2 as YFSETQ. The CDR3 here is CASSPLLPWGGGTEAFF. CDR3 nucleotides: TGCGCCAGCAGCCCTCTGCTTCCCTGGGGAGGAGGGACTGAAGCTTTCTTT.

In its sample, this clonotype was seen many times. The gene calls are TRBV4-3 and TRBJ2-5; possible D gene TRBD2, 6 bases. CDR3 length equals 16 residues. The V and J ends lost 0 bases and 5 bases respectively, with 16 bases between them. CDR1 and CDR2 from the germline V gene are LGHNA and YSLEER. CDR3 DNA: TGCGCCAGCAGCCAAGAGGGGGTTGGGGGGTTCGAGACCCAGTACTTC. Its translation is CASSQEGVGGFETQYF.

This clonotype has only a few counts. The V gene is TRBV2, the J gene TRBJ2-7; no firm D call. The CDR3 spans 11 residues. The germline V gene has CDR1 SNHLY and CDR2 FYNNEI. V lost 3 bases to trimming and J lost 7 bases, with 7 bases between them. CDR3 residues: CASSESREQYF. The CDR3, as DNA: TGTGCCAGCAGTGAGTCTCGAGAGCAGTACTTC.

This clonotype was counted only a few times. This chain links TRBV14 with TRBJ2-7, with 7 bases lining up with TRBD1. CDR1 is SGHDN and CDR2 is FVKESK in the germline V gene. This CDR3 region has 16 residues. J was trimmed by 5 bases and V by 1 base; bases with no gene match: 11. CDR3 DNA: TGTGCCAGCAGCCAAGGAGGCGCTACAGGGGACAACGAGCAGTACTTC. The encoded protein is CASSQGGATGDNEQYF.

The chain joins TRBV5-1 to TRBJ2-3; TRBD2 aligns across 9 bases. V trimming: 0 bases; J trimming: 4 bases; junction bases outside the gene matches: 6. This CDR3 region has 16 residues. The germline gives CDR1 SGHRS, CDR2 YFSETQ. The CDR3 loop is CASSLVGGGGADTQYF. The CDR3 nucleotides are TGCGCCAGCAGCTTGGTAGGCGGGGGGGGCGCAGATACGCAGTATTTT.

The J gene is TRBJ1-2, the V gene TRBV12-3 or TRBV12-4; TRBD1 is a possible D gene (6 bases). V was cut by 7 bases and J by 8 bases, with 20 bases left in between. The CDR3 sequence is 14 residues long. This CDR3 reads CASILEAGQRGYTF. The CDR3 DNA is TGTGCCAGCATCCTTGAGGCCGGACAGCGAGGCTACACCTTC.

The chain joins TRBV27 to TRBJ1-1, with TRBD1 identical over 8 bases. Germline-derived CDR1 and CDR2 are MNHEY and SMNVEV (reference sequence). The V and J ends lost 2 bases and 1 base, in that order; junction bases with no gene match: 3. The CDR3 is 15 residues long. In DNA, the CDR3 is TGTGCCAGCAGTTTACAGGGACAGGCGAACACTGAAGCTTTCTTT. Translating gives CASSLQGQANTEAFF.

The V call is TRBV19, the J call TRBJ2-1; 7 nucleotides agree with TRBD2. Germline CDR1 is LNHDA and CDR2 is SQIVND (reference sequence). The CDR3 extends over 16 amino acids. V dropped 5 bases and J dropped 4; count of bases not matched to a gene: 11. CDR3 loop: CASSHLGGLIYNEQFF. For the CDR3, the DNA is TGTGCCAGTAGTCATTTGGGGGGACTAATATACAATGAGCAGTTCTTC.

This chain joins TRBV29-1 and TRBJ1-2; tentative D call: TRBD1 (5 bases). Trimming removed 6 bases at V and 0 bases at J, with 11 bases between. The V gene's germline CDR1 is SQVTM and CDR2 ANQGSEA. This CDR3 has 13 residues. CDR3 nucleotides: TGCAGCGTCGGACACCAAGCTAACTATGGCTACACCTTC. Protein product: CSVGHQANYGYTF.